The sequence of this T cell receptor (beta chain) was determined in a study of PD-1 blockade in classical Hodgkin lymphoma. Study-level results: Patients with a complete response exhibited baseline diversity comparable to newly diagnosed patients. CD4+ TCR diversity climbed significantly by C4D1, unlike CD8+ TCR diversity. It was reported that newly diagnosed patients had less baseline TCR diversity than healthy donors. Individuals initiating nivolumab under 1 year after ASCT were excluded.

CDR1 KGHSY and CDR2 FQNENV come from the germline V gene. This CDR3 comprises 16 residues. Trimming cost V 4 bases and J 8 bases, with 18 bases left between them. Turning to this clone: The target antigen is unknown.

Exposure to brentuximab vedotin varied, and each patient had relapsed following autologous stem cell transplantation. After PBMCs were thawed, their CD8+ T cells were isolated by magnetic negative selection. The data were produced by immunoSEQ multiplex PCR, yet TCRdb's version contains in-frame clones alone and is incomplete. The sample lists some 3,000 clones; 71% were seen once. The TCR was taken from a human donor with classical Hodgkin lymphoma. The chain links TRBV16 to TRBJ1-6; D remains ambiguous. The sample in question was CD8+ T cells from blood, obtained at baseline. CDR3 amino acids: CASSLSGEVVYSPLHF. The CDR3 bases are TGTGCCAGCAGCCTCTCCGGGGAGGTTGTGTATTCACCCCTCCACTTT. The complete variable domain, with remaining parts taken from reference TRBV16 and TRBJ1-6, reads GEEVAQTPKHLVRGEGQKAKLYCAPIKGHSYVFWYQQVLKNEFKFLISFQNENVFDETGMPKERFSAKCLPNSPCSLEIQATKLEDSAVYFCASSLSGEVVYSPLHFGNGTRLTVT.